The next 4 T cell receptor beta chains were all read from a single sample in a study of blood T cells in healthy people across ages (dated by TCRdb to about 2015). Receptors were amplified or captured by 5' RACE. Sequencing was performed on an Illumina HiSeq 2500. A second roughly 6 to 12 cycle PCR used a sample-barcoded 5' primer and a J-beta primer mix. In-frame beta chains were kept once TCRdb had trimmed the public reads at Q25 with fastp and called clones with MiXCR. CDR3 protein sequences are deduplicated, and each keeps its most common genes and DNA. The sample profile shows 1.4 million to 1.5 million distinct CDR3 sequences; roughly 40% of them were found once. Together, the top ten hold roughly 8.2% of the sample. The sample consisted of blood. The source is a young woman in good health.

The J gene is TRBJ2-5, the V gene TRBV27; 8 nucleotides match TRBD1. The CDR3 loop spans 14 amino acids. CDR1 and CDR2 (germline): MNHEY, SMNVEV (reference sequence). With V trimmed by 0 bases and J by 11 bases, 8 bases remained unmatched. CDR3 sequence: CASSLSWTGWEQYF. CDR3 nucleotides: TGTGCCAGCAGTTTATCTTGGACAGGGTGGGAGCAGTACTTC.

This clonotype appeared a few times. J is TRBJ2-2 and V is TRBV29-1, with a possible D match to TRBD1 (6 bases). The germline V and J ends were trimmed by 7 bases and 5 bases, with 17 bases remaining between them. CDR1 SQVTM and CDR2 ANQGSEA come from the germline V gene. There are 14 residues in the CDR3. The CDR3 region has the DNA TGCAGCGGAAAGACCGGGACACTTACCGGGGAGCTGTTTTTT. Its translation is CSGKTGTLTGELFF.

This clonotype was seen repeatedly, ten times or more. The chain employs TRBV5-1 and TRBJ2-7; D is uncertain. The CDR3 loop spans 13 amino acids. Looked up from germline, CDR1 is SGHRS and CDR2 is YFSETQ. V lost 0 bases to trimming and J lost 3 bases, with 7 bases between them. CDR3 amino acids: CASSLEGLYEQYF. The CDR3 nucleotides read TGCGCCAGCAGCTTGGAAGGCCTCTACGAGCAGTACTTC. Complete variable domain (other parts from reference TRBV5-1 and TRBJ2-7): KAGVTQTPRYLIKTRGQQVTLSCSPISGHRSVSWYQQTPGQGLQFLFEYFSETQRNKGNFPGRFSGRQFSNSRSEMNVSTLELGDSALYLCASSLEGLYEQYFGPGTRLTVT.

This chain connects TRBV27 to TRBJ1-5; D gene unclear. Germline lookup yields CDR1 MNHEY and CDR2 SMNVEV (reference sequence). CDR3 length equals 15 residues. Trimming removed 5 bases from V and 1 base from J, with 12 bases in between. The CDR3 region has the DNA TGTGCCAGCAGTCCCGGACTTTACAGCAATCAGCCCCAGCATTTT. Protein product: CASSPGLYSNQPQHF.